These T cell receptor beta chains were read from a single sample in a study of CD8 T cells in Susac syndrome. In TCRdb, the immunoSEQ multiplex PCR reads were re-called with MiXCR into one record per CDR3 protein. The sample includes 110,000 or so distinct CDR3 sequences, 85% to 95% of them seen just once. Sequencing input: CD4+ T cells from PBMCs. These receptor sequences come from a human donor with multiple sclerosis. The CDR3 runs from the conserved cysteine through the conserved F or W. D genes are given only for firm matches. Size tells how often a clone was seen (once, few, many) or the class of an expanded clone, and some rows leave it out.

d_gene,v_gene,j_gene,abundance,CDR3nt,CDR3aa
NA,TRBV20-1,TRBJ2-1,NA,TGCAGTGCTAATTCGGGGGCCGGCTACAATGAGCAGTTCTTC,CSANSGAGYNEQFF
NA,TRBV2,TRBJ1-1,NA,TGTGCCAGCACCGGAAGTAACACTGAAGCTTTCTTT,CASTGSNTEAFF
NA,TRBV18,TRBJ1-2,NA,TGTGCCAGCTCACCCGGGCCAGATGGTGGCTACACCTTC,CASSPGPDGGYTF
NA,TRBV2,TRBJ1-2,NA,TGTGCCAGCGAGGACAGCAAGGGAGGTGGGAGTCACTATGGCTACACCTTC,CASEDSKGGGSHYGYTF
NA,TRBV20-1,TRBJ1-2,once,TGCAGTGCTAGAGATCAGGTGGCAGGGTCCCTCTTGTACTATGGCTACACCTTC,CSARDQVAGSLLYYGYTF
TRBD2,TRBV6-6,TRBJ2-2,once,TGTGCCAGCAGTCTAACCCTAGGGAGGGAACGTGAGCTGTTTTTT,CASSLTLGRERELFF
TRBD1,TRBV20-1,TRBJ2-2,few,TGCAGTGCCGACAGGGGCACCGGGGAGCTGTTTTTT,CSADRGTGELFF
TRBD1,TRBV3-1,TRBJ1-2,once,TGTGCCAGCAGCCTGCAGGGGGCTTCGGACTATGGCTACACCTTC,CASSLQGASDYGYTF
TRBD1,TRBV4-3,TRBJ2-7,NA,TGCGCCAGCAGCCAACTCTACGGGACAGGGAAAGGTTCCGAGCAGTACTTC,CASSQLYGTGKGSEQYF
NA,TRBV29-1,TRBJ1-6,NA,TGCGGCGCCGACGGGGGGTATAATTCACCCCTCCACTTT,CGADGGYNSPLHF
NA,TRBV7-9,TRBJ1-2,NA,TGTGCCAGCAGCTTGGGGGGGCCAGGAGCTAACTATGGCTACACCTTC,CASSLGGPGANYGYTF
NA,TRBV18,TRBJ2-7,NA,TGTGCCAGCTCACCACCGCGAGGGGGGTCCTCCTACGAGCAGTACTTC,CASSPPRGGSSYEQYF
NA,TRBV2,TRBJ1-2,NA,TGTGCCAGCAGTGAAACAGGAGGCTATGGCTACACCTTC,CASSETGGYGYTF
TRBD1,TRBV28,TRBJ2-7,NA,TGTGCCAGTAGGACAGGGGGTCGGTCCTACGAGCAGTACTTC,CASRTGGRSYEQYF
NA,TRBV29-1,TRBJ1-1,once,TGCAGCGTTGCCGGGCTGGGGGAAGCTTTCTTT,CSVAGLGEAFF
NA,TRBV5-1,TRBJ1-2,NA,TGCGCCAGCAGTATTACTGGTGGGCAGCACTATGGCTACACCTTC,CASSITGGQHYGYTF
NA,TRBV20-1,TRBJ1-3,NA,TGCAGTGCTAGAAGCCGGGACGGCCTGGGAAACACCATATATTTT,CSARSRDGLGNTIYF
NA,TRBV4-2,TRBJ2-2,NA,TGTGCCAGCAGCCAAGGGTCCAGCTCCAGCGGGGAGCTGTTTTTT,CASSQGSSSSGELFF
NA,TRBV3-1,TRBJ1-1,NA,TGTGCCAGCAGCCCCCCCGGGAAGGCCAACACTGAAGCTTTCTTT,CASSPPGKANTEAFF
NA,TRBV9,TRBJ1-1,NA,TGTGCCAGCAGCTCCGGGGCTTTTGAGGACACTGAAGCTTTCTTT,CASSSGAFEDTEAFF
NA,TRBV6-6,TRBJ2-7,NA,TGTGCCGCCCAGGGGTTCGACGAGCAGTACTTC,CAAQGFDEQYF
NA,TRBV6-1,TRBJ2-4,few,TGTGCCAGCGGATTGGGGTTAGGGAGACGGGAAAACATTCAGTACTTC,CASGLGLGRRENIQYF
TRBD2,TRBV6-5,TRBJ2-1,NA,TGTGCCAGCAGTTACTCCGGACTAGCGGGGGCCTACAATGAGCAGTTCTTC,CASSYSGLAGAYNEQFF
TRBD1,TRBV6-2/TRBV6-3,TRBJ1-5,NA,TGTGCCAGCAGTTCAGGGGGCGATCAGCCCCAGCATTTT,CASSSGGDQPQHF
NA,TRBV30,TRBJ1-2,NA,TGTGCCTCCCTGGGGGGTTCGGGGGCGCTGGGGTATGGCTACACCTTC,CASLGGSGALGYGYTF
TRBD2,TRBV6-5,TRBJ2-2,NA,TGTGCCAGCAGTTACGCCCCTAGCGGGACTAACACCGGGGAGCTGTTTTTT,CASSYAPSGTNTGELFF
TRBD1,TRBV3-1,TRBJ1-5,once,TGTGCCAGCAGTAACCGTGACAGGGGCCAGCCCCAGCATTTT,CASSNRDRGQPQHF
TRBD1,TRBV7-9,TRBJ1-2,NA,TGTGCCAGCAGCTTAGCGCGGGGACAGGGTTATGGCTACACCTTC,CASSLARGQGYGYTF
NA,TRBV30,TRBJ1-6,NA,TGTGCCTGGAGCGATGGTAATTCACCCCTCCACTTT,CAWSDGNSPLHF
TRBD1,TRBV19,TRBJ1-5,NA,TGTGCCAGTAGTGGGACAGCGCTAGATCAGCCCCAGCATTTT,CASSGTALDQPQHF
TRBD1,TRBV16,TRBJ2-5,NA,TGTGCCAGCAGCCAGGGACAGCGGGAGACCCAGTACTTC,CASSQGQRETQYF
NA,TRBV20-1,TRBJ2-5,NA,TGCAGTGCTATGGGACTCACGGAAGAGACCCAGTACTTC,CSAMGLTEETQYF
NA,TRBV29-1,TRBJ2-1,NA,TGCAGCGTGGCCTTCAGATACAATGAGCAGTTCTTC,CSVAFRYNEQFF
NA,TRBV12-3/TRBV12-4,TRBJ1-5,NA,TGTGCCAGCAGTTTAGCGCGGGGGAATCAGCCCCAGCATTTT,CASSLARGNQPQHF
NA,TRBV5-6,TRBJ2-3,NA,TGTGCCAGCAGCCGTGGACTGACTCATCGACCAGATACGCAGTATTTT,CASSRGLTHRPDTQYF
TRBD2,TRBV6-5,TRBJ2-7,once,TGTGCCAGCAGTTCCGCCCTAGCGGGGGGAAAGAGCTCCTACGAGCAGTACTTC,CASSSALAGGKSSYEQYF
NA,TRBV5-1,TRBJ1-1,NA,TGCGCCAGCAGCCTGGGGGCCAGCACTGAAGCTTTCTTT,CASSLGASTEAFF
NA,TRBV9,TRBJ2-3,NA,TGTGCCAGCAGCGTAGTGTGGGGCATGGGCACAGATACGCAGTATTTT,CASSVVWGMGTDTQYF
TRBD1,TRBV4-1,TRBJ1-2,once,TGCGCCAGCAGCCCTAAGGGACAGGGGTTATACGGCTACACCTTC,CASSPKGQGLYGYTF
NA,TRBV20-1,TRBJ2-5,NA,TGCAGTGCTAGTCAACCCGGGTTGGCCCAGTACTTC,CSASQPGLAQYF
TRBD1,TRBV3-1,TRBJ2-7,NA,TGTGCCAGCAGCCAAGGCCTTACCACGACAGGGCGCTACGAGCAGTACTTC,CASSQGLTTTGRYEQYF
NA,TRBV7-2,TRBJ2-3,NA,TGTGCCAGCAGCCCCCTCAGAGAGTCAGATACGCAGTATTTT,CASSPLRESDTQYF
NA,TRBV6-1,TRBJ1-5,NA,TGTGCCAGCAGGTGGGCCGATAGCAATCAGCCCCAGCATTTT,CASRWADSNQPQHF
NA,TRBV24-1,TRBJ2-7,NA,TGTGCCACCAGTGTGAACGATGCCGAGCAGTACTTC,CATSVNDAEQYF
NA,TRBV30,TRBJ1-2,NA,TGTGCCTGGAGCGCCTGGGGAGGTGGGGACGGCTACACCTTC,CAWSAWGGGDGYTF
NA,TRBV2,TRBJ2-5,once,TGTGCCAGCAGTGAAAGGGGGCTCGGGACTACTAAAGAGACCCAGTACTTC,CASSERGLGTTKETQYF
NA,TRBV5-1,TRBJ1-5,NA,TGCGCCAGCAGCTTGGATTATAGCAATCAGCCCCAGCATTTT,CASSLDYSNQPQHF
NA,TRBV2,TRBJ2-5,once,TGTGCCAGCAAAGGGATCCTGGGAGAGACCCAGTACTTC,CASKGILGETQYF
NA,TRBV14,TRBJ2-5,NA,TGTGCCAGCAGCCAAGGTTCCAGGGTCCAAGAGACCCAGTACTTC,CASSQGSRVQETQYF